The 27 T cell receptor beta chains reported below all come from one sample, sequenced in a study of T-cell memory formation after mild COVID-19. One entry per CDR3 protein results from TCRdb running MiXCR on the 5' RACE reads. The sample comprises a few hundred thousand distinct CDR3 sequences, about an eighth of which are singletons, and around 21% rests with the top ten. Sequencing was carried out using PBMCs or a T cell subset sorted from them (not recorded which). Receptors were obtained from a man younger than 30 who had mild COVID-19 (a few samples of this study predate the infection). Cell type and time point are not known.

The chain links TRBV6-1 to TRBJ2-1; D remains unclear. Germline V gives CDR1 MNHNS, CDR2 SASEGT. Trimming cost V 0 bases and J 9 bases, with 9 bases left between them. The CDR3 loop spans 13 amino acids. CDR3 amino acids: CASSEALLGEQFF. CDR3 in DNA: TGTGCCAGCAGTGAAGCGCTCCTTGGTGAGCAGTTCTTC.

The chain links TRBV20-1 to TRBJ2-7; 10 nucleotides line up with TRBD1. V lost 6 bases to trimming and J lost 0 bases; unmatched junction nucleotides: 5. Germline CDR1 DFQATT, CDR2 SNEGSKA (reference sequence). The CDR3 length is 14 residues. The CDR3 DNA follows: TGCAGTGCAAAGGGACAGGGGAGCTCCTACGAGCAGTACTTC. It encodes CSAKGQGSSYEQYF.

In its sample, this clonotype was seen once. The V and J genes are TRBV7-3 and TRBJ1-3, with D hard to call. Germline loops: CDR1 SGHTA, CDR2 FQGTGA. V shed 2 bases and J shed 0 bases, with 14 bases lying between them. The CDR3 sequence is 17 residues long. This CDR3 is CASSLYGGVGSGNTIYF. The DNA of the CDR3 is TGTGCCAGCAGCTTATACGGTGGGGTGGGCTCTGGAAACACCATATATTTT.

This clonotype was found a few times. V is TRBV14 and J is TRBJ1-6, with D hard to call. Trimming removed 4 bases from V and 8 bases from J, with 9 bases in between. CDR1 is SGHDN and CDR2 is FVKESK in the germline V gene. This CDR3 has 13 residues. In DNA, the CDR3 is TGTGCCAGCAGCCTGAACATAGATTCACCCCTCCACTTT. Its translation is CASSLNIDSPLHF. Full variable domain (outside the CDR3, taken from reference TRBV14 and TRBJ1-6): EAGVTQFPSHSVIEKGQTVTLRCDPISGHDNLYWYRRVMGKEIKFLLHFVKESKQDESGMPNNRFLAERTGGTYSTLKVQPAELEDSGVYFCASSLNIDSPLHFGNGTRLTVT.

This clonotype was recorded a few times. V usage is TRBV19 and J usage is TRBJ2-6, with unresolved D. The length of the CDR3 is 14 residues. Germline V gene data show CDR1 as LNHDA and CDR2 as SQIVND (reference sequence). The germline V and J ends were trimmed by 6 bases and 0 bases, with 6 bases remaining between them. CDR3 nucleotides: TGTGCCAGTAGACTGAGCTCTGGGGCCAACGTCCTGACTTTC. This sequence encodes CASRLSSGANVLTF.

This clonotype has only a few counts. The CDR3 is CSANGETYETQYF. CDR3 nucleotide sequence: TGCAGTGCTAACGGGGAGACGTATGAGACCCAGTACTTC. The chain employs TRBV20-1 and TRBJ2-5; TRBD2 might be the D (5 bases). Germline V gene sequence: CDR1 DFQATT, CDR2 SNEGSKA (reference sequence). The V gene lost 4 bases and the J gene lost 5 bases, with 14 bases spanning the gap. This CDR3 spans 13 amino acids.

The V gene is TRBV5-5, the J gene TRBJ2-7; 7 bases agree with TRBD1. CDR1 is SGHKS and CDR2 is YYEKEE in the germline V gene (reference sequence). The CDR3 runs 13 residues. The V and J ends lost 0 bases and 6 bases, in that order; junction bases with no gene match: 3. Written as DNA, the CDR3 is TGTGCCAGCAGCTTGGAAGGGGGCTCCGAGCAGTACTTC. It encodes CASSLEGGSEQYF.

The V call is TRBV7-9, the J call TRBJ2-2; 10 positions agree with TRBD1. CDR1 SEHNR and CDR2 FQNEAQ come from the germline V gene (reference sequence). V gave up 5 bases and J gave up 4 bases; unmatched junction bases: 7. This CDR3 contains 16 residues. CDR3 sequence reads: CASSLRDRGGTGELFF. CDR3 nucleotides: TGTGCCAGCAGCCTACGGGACAGGGGAGGCACCGGGGAGCTGTTTTTT.

This chain uses TRBV20-1 with TRBJ1-2; D uncertain. The germline CDR1 and CDR2 sequences are DFQATT and SNEGSKA (reference sequence). V gave up 3 bases and J gave up 0 bases, with 11 bases separating them. This CDR3 comprises 14 residues. The CDR3 region is CSASPLFANYGYTF. As DNA, the CDR3 is TGCAGTGCTAGTCCCTTGTTTGCTAACTATGGCTACACCTTC.

This clonotype was observed a few times. Given a much more abundant clone one base away, this may be a read error. The J gene is TRBJ2-7, the V gene TRBV7-9; possible D gene TRBD2, 6 bases. Trimming removed 3 bases at V and 3 bases at J, with 9 bases between. The CDR3 covers 13 residues. Germline CDR1 and CDR2: SEHNR and FQNEAQ (reference sequence). The DNA for the CDR3 is TGTGCCAGCAGCTTGGAGGGACTCTACGAGCAGTACGTC. Amino acids: CASSLEGLYEQYV.

The chain couples TRBV11-2 to TRBJ2-3; D possibly corresponds to TRBD2 (6 bases). Trimming stripped 1 base from V and 2 bases from J, with 25 bases between. Germline values: CDR1 SGHAT, CDR2 FQNNGV. This CDR3 contains 20 residues. For the CDR3, the DNA is TGTGCCAGCAGCTTAGGCGGGGCCTCGAGATATGTCGGATCCACAGATACGCAGTATTTT. It is translated as CASSLGGASRYVGSTDTQYF.

The chain employs TRBV3-1 and TRBJ2-1; 11 bases map to TRBD2. The CDR3 sequence is 15 residues long. Germline CDR1 is LGHDT and CDR2 is YNNKEL (reference sequence). Trimming took 1 base from V and 9 from J; bases not matched to a gene: 5. CDR3 in amino acids: CASSQVAGGPSEQFF. The CDR3 nucleotides are TGTGCCAGCAGCCAAGTAGCGGGGGGGCCTAGTGAGCAGTTCTTC.

In this sample, this clonotype turned up a few times. The V gene is TRBV29-1, the J gene TRBJ1-1; no reliable D call. Between the trimmed V and J ends, which lost 0 bases and 4 bases, there was a span of 18 bases. Germline CDR1 reads SQVTM; CDR2 reads ANQGSEA. CDR3 size: 16 residues. CDR3 region: CSVEDAPPGRSTEAFF. The CDR3 coding sequence is TGCAGCGTTGAAGACGCCCCCCCAGGTCGGAGCACTGAAGCTTTCTTT.

The chain has TRBV6-1 and TRBJ2-5; 10 bases align to TRBD1. The CDR3 runs 14 residues. With V trimmed by 6 bases and J by 4 bases, 5 bases remained unmatched. Germline CDR1 reads MNHNS; CDR2 reads SASEGT. The CDR3 DNA reads as TGTGCCAGCAGCCCGGGACAGGGGACAGAGACCCAGTACTTC. Its translation is CASSPGQGTETQYF.

V gene TRBV7-9 combines with J gene TRBJ2-1; 11 bases fit TRBD2. CDR1 SEHNR and CDR2 FQNEAQ come from the germline V gene (reference sequence). The CDR3 is 17 amino acids. Losses at the gene ends were 5 bases for V and 7 bases for J; bases not matched to a gene: 13. The CDR3 spells CASSPRPGLAVRNEQFF. The CDR3 region has the DNA TGTGCCAGCAGCCCCCGGCCGGGACTAGCGGTTCGGAATGAGCAGTTCTTC.

This clonotype was seen at least ten times. Here the CDR3 DNA reads TGCGCCAGCAGCCACGGGACAGCCGCCTACAATGAGCAGTTCTTC. Protein product: CASSHGTAAYNEQFF. The chain recombines TRBV4-3 with TRBJ2-1; 7 bases are shared with TRBD1. The germline V gene encodes CDR1 LGHNA and CDR2 YSLEER. Trimming took 3 bases from V and 2 from J; bases not matched to a gene: 4. The CDR3 has 15 residues.

The chain combines TRBV12-3 or TRBV12-4 with TRBJ1-6; D unclear. The CDR3 extends over 12 amino acids. Deletions cut 6 bases from V and 8 bases from J, with 8 bases between. The CDR3 region is CASRSLYSPLHF. In nucleotides, the CDR3 is TGTGCCAGCAGGTCGCTTTATTCACCCCTCCACTTT.

This clonotype was detected a few times. V usage is TRBV6-5 and J usage is TRBJ2-7; D may be TRBD2 (6 bases). Deletions cut 6 bases from V and 3 bases from J, with 15 bases between. The CDR3 sequence is 14 residues long. The germline V gene has CDR1 MNHEY and CDR2 SVGAGI. The CDR3 DNA reads TGTGCCAGCAGGTTTGCCGGGACTCTCTACGAGCAGTACTTC. Residues: CASRFAGTLYEQYF.

The V gene is TRBV20-1, the J gene TRBJ1-1, with a tentative D call TRBD1 (6 bases). This CDR3 is built from 12 residues. V was cut by 2 bases and J by 3 bases, with 7 bases left in between. The germline gives CDR1 DFQATT, CDR2 SNEGSKA (reference sequence). The CDR3 sequence is CSARRQDTEAFF. CDR3 DNA: TGCAGTGCTAGACGACAGGACACTGAAGCTTTCTTT.

This clonotype turned up a few times. This chain uses TRBV6-4 with TRBJ1-6; D is uncertain. V lost 2 bases and J 14 bases, leaving 7 bases between the germline ends. This CDR3 is built from 11 residues. Germline lookup yields CDR1 MRHNA and CDR2 SNTAGT. The CDR3 nucleotides are TGTGCCAGCAGTGACGGTCTCGCCCTCCACTTT. Its translation: CASSDGLALHF.

The rearrangement uses TRBV4-1 and TRBJ2-4, with a tentative D call TRBD1 (6 bases). Germline values: CDR1 MGHRA, CDR2 YSYEKL. Trimming cost V 6 bases and J 3 bases, with 12 bases left between them. The CDR3 contains 14 residues. The CDR3 nucleotides are TGCGCCAGCAGAGATCGGACAGACAAAAACATTCAGTACTTC. Encoded protein: CASRDRTDKNIQYF.

This clonotype showed up just a few times. The rearrangement uses TRBV12-3 or TRBV12-4 and TRBJ2-2; TRBD1 or TRBD2 may be the D gene (5 bases each). This CDR3 region has 14 residues. V was shortened by 6 bases and J by 6 bases, with 14 bases between the two germline ends. Here the CDR3 DNA reads TGTGCCAGCAGAGGCCGGGACGGGGCCGGGGAGCTGTTTTTT. Amino acid sequence: CASRGRDGAGELFF.

V is TRBV18 and J is TRBJ2-7, with D perhaps matching TRBD2 (7 bases). This CDR3 region has 14 residues. V was shortened by 4 bases and J by 6 bases, with 16 bases between the two germline ends. Germline CDR1 and CDR2: KGHSH and LQKENI. CDR3 coding DNA: TGTGCCAGCTCACTGCCGGGGGGCCGAGGCGAGCAGTACGTC. Translated: CASSLPGGRGEQYV.

This clonotype appeared a few times. This CDR3 reads CAIRAGSRTGELFF. In DNA, the CDR3 is TGTGCCATCAGGGCAGGGTCAAGGACCGGGGAGCTGTTTTTT. The chain joins TRBV10-3 to TRBJ2-2; D is perhaps TRBD1 (5 bases). V shed 6 bases and J shed 5 bases, with 13 bases lying between them. Looked up from germline, CDR1 is ENHRY and CDR2 is SYGVKD. The CDR3 spans 14 residues.

This clonotype was seen more than once but under ten times. The rearrangement joins TRBV4-1 to TRBJ2-2; the D is unclear. The CDR3 is made up of 12 amino acids. Trimming left V 3 bases short and J 8 bases short, with 7 bases between. Germline values: CDR1 MGHRA, CDR2 YSYEKL. The CDR3, as DNA: TGCGCCAGCAGCCAGGTCTCTGGGGAGCTGTTTTTT. Translation: CASSQVSGELFF.

The chain has TRBV5-1 and TRBJ2-5; possible D gene TRBD2, 6 bases. Trimming stripped 3 bases from V and 4 bases from J, with 16 bases between. CDR3 length: 15 amino acids. Per the germline V gene, CDR1 is SGHRS and CDR2 is YFSETQ. The CDR3 loop is CASSSGDDSGETQYF. The DNA for the CDR3 is TGCGCCAGCAGCTCGGGGGACGACTCTGGAGAGACCCAGTACTTC.

This clonotype was detected only a few times. This chain links TRBV7-9 with TRBJ2-7, with 7 bases lining up with TRBD1. The CDR3 length is 13 residues. CDR1 is SEHNR, CDR2 FQNEAQ, per germline (reference sequence). J was trimmed by 2 bases and V by 3 bases; bases with no gene match: 1. As DNA, the CDR3 is TGTGCCAGCAGCTTCGGACAGGCCTACGAGCAGTACGTC. It specifies CASSFGQAYEQYV.